These T cell receptor beta chains were read from a single sample in a study of CD8 T cells in Susac syndrome. TCRdb processed the immunoSEQ multiplex PCR reads anew with MiXCR; each CDR3 protein has one entry. Of approximately 100,000 distinct CDR3 sequences listed, about 95% are singletons. Sequenced material: CD4+ T cells from PBMCs. These receptors were obtained from a human donor in good health. The CDR3 runs from the conserved cysteine through the conserved F or W. A D gene is named only where the DNA matches it firmly. Clone size is shown for a subset of rows, as once, few, many or a class of expanded clone.

V gene,clone size,D gene,J gene,CDR3 protein,CDR3 DNA
TRBV30,-,TRBD1,TRBJ1-5,CAWSTGGSQPQHF,TGTGCCTGGAGTACAGGGGGAAGTCAGCCCCAGCATTTT
TRBV5-1,-,-,TRBJ2-1,CASSFAGSSYNEQFF,TGCGCCAGCAGCTTCGCGGGAAGCTCCTACAATGAGCAGTTCTTC
TRBV30,once,-,TRBJ2-3,CAEGGNTDTQYF,TGTGCCGAGGGTGGAAATACAGATACGCAGTATTTT
TRBV6-1,-,-,TRBJ2-7,CATHQGKATYEQYF,TGTGCCACCCACCAGGGGAAGGCTACCTACGAGCAGTACTTC
TRBV2,-,TRBD1,TRBJ2-2,CASINRGHETGELFF,TGTGCCAGTATAAACAGGGGGCATGAGACCGGGGAGCTGTTTTTT
TRBV7-2,-,-,TRBJ2-5,CASSLRPGGETQYF,TGTGCCAGCAGCTTGAGGCCAGGGGGGGAGACCCAGTACTTC
TRBV7-2,-,-,TRBJ1-2,CASSLRGQGYGYTF,TGTGCCAGCAGCTTAAGGGGTCAGGGGTATGGCTACACCTTC
TRBV5-4,-,-,TRBJ1-2,CASSIVSGTLANYGYTF,TGTGCCAGCAGCATCGTTTCGGGGACACTAGCTAACTATGGCTACACCTTC
TRBV10-3,once,-,TRBJ2-1,CAISEPTGSANEQFF,TGTGCCATCAGTGAGCCGACCGGGAGTGCCAATGAGCAGTTCTTC
TRBV12-3/TRBV12-4,-,-,TRBJ2-2,CASRAPAGTGKGELFF,TGTGCCAGCAGGGCCCCCGCGGGGACGGGTAAAGGGGAGCTGTTTTTT
TRBV28,once,-,TRBJ2-7,CASSLGTGTASYEQYF,TGTGCCAGCAGTTTAGGGACCGGGACGGCATCCTACGAGCAGTACTTC
TRBV2,-,-,TRBJ1-5,CASSEDRASQPQHF,TGTGCCAGCAGTGAAGACAGGGCAAGTCAGCCCCAGCATTTT
TRBV25-1,once,-,TRBJ1-1,CASSAQGPTEAFF,TGTGCCAGCAGTGCCCAGGGACCCACTGAAGCTTTCTTT
TRBV5-1,-,-,TRBJ2-2,CASSQRVSTGELFF,TGCGCCAGCAGCCAAAGGGTGTCGACCGGGGAGCTGTTTTTT
TRBV6-5,-,TRBD1,TRBJ2-7,CASRNTGTGGGEQYF,TGTGCCAGCAGGAATACCGGGACAGGGGGCGGTGAGCAGTACTTC
TRBV29-1,-,TRBD1,TRBJ1-6,CSVRQGANSPLHF,TGCAGCGTACGACAGGGGGCTAATTCACCCCTCCACTTT
TRBV3-1,-,-,TRBJ2-4,CASSRKGSGDIQYF,TGTGCCAGCAGCCGGAAGGGGTCAGGGGACATTCAGTACTTC
TRBV2,-,TRBD2,TRBJ2-7,CASRREGPGTYEQYF,TGTGCCAGCAGGAGGGAGGGGCCAGGCACCTACGAGCAGTACTTC
TRBV29-1,-,TRBD2,TRBJ2-7,CSARLAGAHSYEQYF,TGCAGCGCTCGACTAGCGGGGGCCCACTCCTACGAGCAGTACTTC
TRBV29-1,-,TRBD1,TRBJ2-7,CSVEVGTGNYEQYF,TGCAGCGTTGAAGTAGGGACAGGGAACTACGAGCAGTACTTC
TRBV12-3/TRBV12-4,-,-,TRBJ1-3,CASRGTPGNTIYF,TGTGCCAGCCGTGGCACCCCTGGAAACACCATATATTTT
TRBV19,-,TRBD2,TRBJ2-3,CATRLSGSDTQYF,TGTGCCACTCGCCTGAGCGGGAGCGATACGCAGTATTTT
TRBV7-9,-,-,TRBJ1-2,CASSPRWTVLEGGYTF,TGTGCCAGCAGCCCCCGATGGACCGTCCTAGAGGGGGGCTACACCTTC
TRBV20-1,-,TRBD2,TRBJ2-2,CSARLAGGGTGELFF,TGCAGTGCTAGACTAGCGGGGGGTGGCACCGGGGAGCTGTTTTTT
TRBV11-2,-,TRBD2,TRBJ2-5,CASSLFSLAGGKETQYF,TGTGCCAGCAGCTTATTTTCGCTAGCGGGGGGCAAAGAGACCCAGTACTTC
TRBV28,-,TRBD1,TRBJ2-2,CASRPGTGPTGELFF,TGTGCCAGCAGACCCGGGACAGGGCCCACCGGGGAGCTGTTTTTT
TRBV3-1,-,-,TRBJ2-2,CASSQAWGNTGELFF,TGTGCCAGCAGCCAAGCGTGGGGGAACACCGGGGAGCTGTTTTTT
TRBV29-1,-,-,TRBJ1-1,CSAPTQNTEAFF,TGCAGCGCCCCGACACAGAACACTGAAGCTTTCTTT
TRBV28,-,-,TRBJ1-1,CASRQGPEAFF,TGTGCCAGCAGACAGGGCCCTGAAGCTTTCTTT
TRBV6-6,-,TRBD2,TRBJ2-1,CASSYSSGGARNEQFF,TGTGCCAGCAGTTACTCGAGCGGGGGCGCGAGGAATGAGCAGTTCTTC
TRBV20-1,-,-,TRBJ1-4,CSARETSNEKLFF,TGCAGTGCCCGGGAGACGAGTAATGAAAAACTGTTTTTT
TRBV28,-,TRBD1,TRBJ2-5,CASSPTGEWETQYF,TGTGCCAGCAGCCCGACAGGGGAGTGGGAGACCCAGTACTTC
TRBV19,-,-,TRBJ2-1,CASSRSALSYNEQFF,TGTGCCAGTAGTAGGAGCGCCCTCTCCTACAATGAGCAGTTCTTC
TRBV9,-,TRBD1,TRBJ1-2,CASGQANYGYTF,TGTGCCAGCGGACAGGCTAACTATGGCTACACCTTC
TRBV4-1,-,-,TRBJ2-5,CASSQSKLGETQYF,TGCGCCAGCAGCCAATCCAAGCTTGGAGAGACCCAGTACTTC
TRBV5-1,-,-,TRBJ2-7,CASSLVGKSSYEQYF,TGCGCCAGCAGCTTGGTAGGGAAGAGCTCCTACGAGCAGTACTTC
TRBV27,few,-,TRBJ1-5,CASSFRDSNQPQHF,TGTGCCAGCAGTTTTCGTGATAGCAATCAGCCCCAGCATTTT
TRBV29-1,-,-,TRBJ1-4,CSVGWGAGEKLFF,TGCAGCGTTGGATGGGGGGCAGGCGAAAAACTGTTTTTT
TRBV28,-,-,TRBJ1-2,CASSFRSRGVGYTF,TGTGCCAGCAGTTTTCGGTCGCGGGGGGTTGGCTACACCTTC
TRBV14,-,TRBD2,TRBJ2-5,CASSLTSDGTQYF,TGTGCCAGCAGCCTAACTAGCGACGGGACCCAGTACTTC
TRBV27,-,-,TRBJ2-2,CATRRNTGELFF,TGTGCCACACGGAGAAACACCGGGGAGCTGTTTTTT
TRBV3-1,-,-,TRBJ1-1,CASSHLLLRGGTEAFF,TGTGCCAGCAGCCATCTCCTTCTTAGAGGGGGCACTGAAGCTTTCTTT
TRBV2,-,-,TRBJ2-3,CASRRRALNVTDTQYF,TGTGCCAGCAGGAGGAGGGCCCTGAACGTCACAGATACGCAGTATTTT
TRBV5-1,-,-,TRBJ2-5,CASSSTSQETQYF,TGCGCCAGCAGCTCGACTAGCCAAGAGACCCAGTACTTC
TRBV2,once,TRBD2,TRBJ2-7,CASSRLALIYEQYF,TGTGCCAGCAGCCGACTAGCCCTCATTTACGAGCAGTACTTC
TRBV4-1,-,TRBD2,TRBJ2-5,CASSQLAGGRPAPKTQYF,TGCGCCAGCAGCCAACTAGCGGGGGGCCGCCCGGCTCCCAAGACCCAGTACTTC
TRBV7-9,-,-,TRBJ2-3,CASSPPGGPADTQYF,TGTGCCAGCAGCCCACCGGGGGGCCCGGCAGATACGCAGTATTTT
TRBV12-3/TRBV12-4,-,-,TRBJ2-2,CASSLGGLNTGELFF,TGTGCCAGCAGTTTAGGGGGACTGAACACCGGGGAGCTGTTTTTT
TRBV7-2,-,-,TRBJ1-5,CASSSDLRQPQHF,TGTGCCAGCAGCTCCGACCTTCGTCAGCCCCAGCATTTT
TRBV5-1,-,TRBD2,TRBJ2-7,CASSLTAGTTSYEQYF,TGCGCCAGCAGCTTAACGGCCGGGACTACCTCCTACGAGCAGTACTTC
TRBV12-3/TRBV12-4,-,-,TRBJ2-3,CASSRDGSSTDTQYF,TGTGCCAGCAGTCGGGACGGATCTAGCACAGATACGCAGTATTTT
TRBV6-5,once,-,TRBJ1-1,CASSSHSPNTEAFF,TGTGCCAGCAGTTCCCACTCACCGAACACTGAAGCTTTCTTT
TRBV9,-,-,TRBJ2-7,CASSVAGASRDEQYF,TGTGCCAGCAGCGTAGCTGGCGCGTCGAGGGACGAGCAGTACTTC
TRBV18,-,-,TRBJ2-1,CASSLRAVLSYNEQFF,TGTGCCAGCTCACTTAGAGCGGTCCTCTCCTACAATGAGCAGTTCTTC
TRBV12-3/TRBV12-4,-,TRBD1,TRBJ2-7,CASSFQGASEQYF,TGTGCCAGCAGTTTTCAGGGGGCGAGCGAGCAGTACTTC
TRBV7-2,-,-,TRBJ1-2,CASSSNVGNYGYTF,TGTGCCAGCAGCTCCAATGTGGGGAACTATGGCTACACCTTC
TRBV10-3,-,TRBD2,TRBJ2-3,CAISGSLAGADTQYF,TGTGCCATCAGTGGAAGCCTAGCGGGCGCAGATACGCAGTATTTT